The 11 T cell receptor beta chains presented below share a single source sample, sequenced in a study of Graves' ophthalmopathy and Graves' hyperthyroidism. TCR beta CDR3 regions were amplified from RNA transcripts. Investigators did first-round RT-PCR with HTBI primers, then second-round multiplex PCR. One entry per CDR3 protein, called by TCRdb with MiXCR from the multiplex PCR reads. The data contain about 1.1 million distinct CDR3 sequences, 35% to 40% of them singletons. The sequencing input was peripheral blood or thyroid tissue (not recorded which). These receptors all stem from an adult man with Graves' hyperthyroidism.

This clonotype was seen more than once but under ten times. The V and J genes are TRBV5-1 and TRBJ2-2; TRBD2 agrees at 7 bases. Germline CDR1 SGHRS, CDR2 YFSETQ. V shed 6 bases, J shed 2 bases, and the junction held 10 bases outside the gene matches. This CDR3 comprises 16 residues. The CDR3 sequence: CASTIRGGRNTGELFF. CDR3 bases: TGCGCCAGCACCATTAGAGGCGGGAGAAACACCGGGGAGCTGTTTTTT.

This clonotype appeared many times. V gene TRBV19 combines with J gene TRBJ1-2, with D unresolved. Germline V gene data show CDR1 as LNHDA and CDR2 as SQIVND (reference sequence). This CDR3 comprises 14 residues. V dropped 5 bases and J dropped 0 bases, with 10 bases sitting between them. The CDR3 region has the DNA TGTGCCAGTAGTCCCGCCGAGACTAACTATGGCTACACCTTC. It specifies CASSPAETNYGYTF.

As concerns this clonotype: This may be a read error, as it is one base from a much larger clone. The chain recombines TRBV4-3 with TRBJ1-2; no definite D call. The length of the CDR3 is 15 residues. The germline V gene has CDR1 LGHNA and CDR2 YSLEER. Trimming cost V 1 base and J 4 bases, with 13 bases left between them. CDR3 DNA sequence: TGCGCCAGCAGCCAAGGTCCAGGTGTCGTCTATGGCTACACCTTC. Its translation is CASSQGPGVVYGYTF.

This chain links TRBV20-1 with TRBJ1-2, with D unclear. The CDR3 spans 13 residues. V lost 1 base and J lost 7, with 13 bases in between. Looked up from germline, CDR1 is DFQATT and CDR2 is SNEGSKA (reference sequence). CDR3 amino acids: CSARVTGRFGYTF. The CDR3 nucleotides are TGCAGTGCTAGAGTTACGGGGAGATTTGGCTACACCTTC.

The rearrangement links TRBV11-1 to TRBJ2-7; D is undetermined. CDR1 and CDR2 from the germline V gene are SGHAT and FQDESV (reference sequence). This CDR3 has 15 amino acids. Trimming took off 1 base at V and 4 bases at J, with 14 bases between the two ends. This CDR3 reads CASSLGLGKTYEQYF. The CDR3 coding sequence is TGTGCCAGCAGCTTAGGGCTTGGGAAGACATACGAGCAGTACTTC.

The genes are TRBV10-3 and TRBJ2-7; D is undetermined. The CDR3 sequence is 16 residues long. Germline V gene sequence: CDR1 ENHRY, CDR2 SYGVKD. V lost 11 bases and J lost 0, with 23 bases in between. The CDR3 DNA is TGTGCCGGCAGTTACTCGCTGAGTAGGAGCTCCTACGAGCAGTACTTC. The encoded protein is CAGSYSLSRSSYEQYF.

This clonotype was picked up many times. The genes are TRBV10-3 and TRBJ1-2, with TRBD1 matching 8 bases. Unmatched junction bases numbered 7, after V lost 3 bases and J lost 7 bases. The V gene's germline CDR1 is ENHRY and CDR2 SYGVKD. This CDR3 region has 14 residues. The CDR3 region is CAISEGQGASGYTF. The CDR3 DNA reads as TGTGCCATCAGTGAAGGCCAGGGGGCGTCTGGCTACACCTTC.

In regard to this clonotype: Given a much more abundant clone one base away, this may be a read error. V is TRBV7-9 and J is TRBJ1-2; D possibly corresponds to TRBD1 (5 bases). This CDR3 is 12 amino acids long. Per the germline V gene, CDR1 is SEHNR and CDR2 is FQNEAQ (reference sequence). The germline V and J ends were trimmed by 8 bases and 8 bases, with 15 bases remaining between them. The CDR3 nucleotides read TGTGCCAGCGGCCAAGGGGAAGAGGGCTACACCTTC. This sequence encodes CASGQGEEGYTF.

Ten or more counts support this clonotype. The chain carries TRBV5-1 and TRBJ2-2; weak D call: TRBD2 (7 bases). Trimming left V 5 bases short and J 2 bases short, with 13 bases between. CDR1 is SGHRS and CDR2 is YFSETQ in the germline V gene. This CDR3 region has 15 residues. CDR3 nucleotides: TGCGCCAGCAGGGACAGCGGGGCAAACACCGGGGAGCTGTTTTTT. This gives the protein CASRDSGANTGELFF. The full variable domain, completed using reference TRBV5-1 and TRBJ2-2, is KAGVTQTPRYLIKTRGQQVTLSCSPISGHRSVSWYQQTPGQGLQFLFEYFSETQRNKGNFPGRFSGRQFSNSRSEMNVSTLELGDSALYLCASRDSGANTGELFFGEGSRLTVL.

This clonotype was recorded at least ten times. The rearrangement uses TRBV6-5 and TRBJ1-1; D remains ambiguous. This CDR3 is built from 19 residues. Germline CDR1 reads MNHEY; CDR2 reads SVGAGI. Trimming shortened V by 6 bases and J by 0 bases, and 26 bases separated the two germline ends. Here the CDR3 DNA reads TGTGCCAGCAGCGAAGACTTAGGGCACATCGACTCAGTGAACACTGAAGCTTTCTTT. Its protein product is CASSEDLGHIDSVNTEAFF.

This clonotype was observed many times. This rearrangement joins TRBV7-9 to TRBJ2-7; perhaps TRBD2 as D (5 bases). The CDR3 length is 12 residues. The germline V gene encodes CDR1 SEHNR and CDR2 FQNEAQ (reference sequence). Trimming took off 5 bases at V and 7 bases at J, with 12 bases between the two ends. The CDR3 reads CASSLGRREQYF. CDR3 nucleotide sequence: TGTGCCAGCAGCCTGGGGAGAAGGGAGCAGTACTTC.